This T cell receptor (beta chain) was recorded in a study of CD8 T cells in Susac syndrome. The CDR3 is made up of 15 amino acids. Per germline, CDR1 GTSNPN and CDR2 SVGIG (reference sequence). Unmatched junction bases numbered 6, after V lost 1 base and J lost 5 bases. While CD8+ and CD4+ T cells were isolated negatively, TEMRA cells were enriched by FACS. RNA amounts of roughly 0.45 to 1 ug underwent reverse transcription with random hexamers. The CDR3 of TCR beta was amplified by immunoSEQ multiplex PCR across 54 Vbeta and 13 Jbeta. Via MiXCR, TCRdb re-called the immunoSEQ multiplex PCR reads, giving one row per CDR3 protein. This table has roughly 180,000 distinct CDR3 sequences, approximately 94% appearing once.

This receptor was taken from a human donor in good health. V usage is TRBV30 and J usage is TRBJ2-2; TRBD2 aligns across 8 bases. The sequencing input was CD4+ T cells from PBMCs. DNA of the CDR3: TGTGCCTGGAGTGGGCCTAGCGGGTGGACCGGGGAGCTGTTTTTT. Its protein product is CAWSGPSGWTGELFF.